The present entry profiles one T cell receptor (beta chain) with its context. Antigen: not known. These data belong to a study of CD8+ T cells in alopecia areata. The study, taken as a whole, reports: Clonality was higher in lesional than normal scalp, especially in alopecia totalis/universalis.

TCR sequencing used cDNA made by reverse transcription of extracted RNA. Clones were sequenced by immunoSEQ multiplex PCR, and TCRdb holds only the in-frame ones, with some missing. The top ten clones hold just under 0.5% of a sample with hundreds of thousands of clones, under 40% of them seen once. The germline CDR1 and CDR2 sequences are PRHDT and FYEKMQ (reference sequence). The CDR3 runs to 15 residues. Trimming took off 5 bases at V and 7 bases at J, with 17 bases between the two ends. Treatment given: oral pan-JAK inhibitor, 5-10 mg twice daily. The V call is TRBV13, the J call TRBJ2-2; tentatively, D is TRBD1 (6 bases). The receptor was isolated from a human donor with alopecia areata. Sequencing was performed on CD4+ T cells sorted from blood, taken at roughly week 30, from a patient treated with tofacitinib. The CDR3 sequence: CASSTQQGYGGELFF. CDR3 bases: TGTGCCAGCAGCACCCAACAGGGTTACGGCGGGGAGCTGTTTTTT.